The rows below give T cell receptor beta chains drawn from one sample of a study of T cells in Graves' hyperthyroidism and ophthalmopathy. MiXCR, run by TCRdb on the multiplex PCR reads, gives a single entry per CDR3 protein. The sample shows a few hundred thousand distinct CDR3 sequences, more than 11% of them seen only once. Sequencing was carried out using blood. The source of these receptors is a woman aged 25 to 39 with Graves' hyperthyroidism that later progressed to Graves' ophthalmopathy. CDR3s include the opening cysteine and the closing phenylalanine or tryptophan. A D gene is named only where the DNA matches it firmly. A row's size may be missing; if present it is once, few, many or a size class.

cdr3_aa | cdr3_nt | v_call | d_call | clone_size | j_call
CASSSRGGYGYTF | TGTGCCAGCAGCTCTCGAGGGGGGTATGGCTACACCTTC | TRBV7-3 | . | many | TRBJ1-2
CASSFGDNNEQFF | TGTGCCAGCAGTTTCGGAGACAACAATGAGCAGTTCTTC | TRBV28 | . | many | TRBJ2-1
CATNPSGQETQYF | TGTGCCACCAATCCTTCAGGGCAAGAGACCCAGTACTTC | TRBV25-1 | . | many | TRBJ2-5
CSALDRTSGRNEQFF | TGCAGTGCTCTAGACAGGACTAGCGGGAGAAATGAGCAGTTCTTC | TRBV20-1 | TRBD2 | few | TRBJ2-1
CASSQESVGLLSSYEQYF | TGCGCCAGCAGCCAAGAATCTGTAGGGCTGCTGAGCTCCTACGAGCAGTACTTC | TRBV4-1 | . | few | TRBJ2-7
CSARASGGQPQHF | TGCAGTGCTAGAGCGTCCGGGGGGCAGCCCCAGCATTTT | TRBV20-1 | . | few | TRBJ1-5
CASSLTGTGTETQYF | TGTGCCAGTAGTCTTACCGGGACAGGGACGGAGACCCAGTACTTC | TRBV19 | TRBD1 | . | TRBJ2-5
CASMVAGSLYGYTF | TGTGCCAGCATGGTGGCAGGGTCTCTTTATGGCTACACCTTC | TRBV12-3/TRBV12-4 | . | . | TRBJ1-2
CASSWSASGRASVPYEQYF | TGTGCCAGCAGTTGGAGCGCTAGCGGGAGGGCCTCAGTTCCCTACGAGCAGTACTTC | TRBV12-3/TRBV12-4 | TRBD2 | . | TRBJ2-7
CAASGTGAEAFF | TGTGCCGCCTCGGGCACCGGGGCTGAAGCTTTCTTT | TRBV19 | . | . | TRBJ1-1
CAWSVEGARETQYF | TGTGCCTGGAGTGTAGAGGGGGCGCGTGAGACCCAGTACTTC | TRBV30 | TRBD1 | many | TRBJ2-5
CASRPEGAHEQYF | TGTGCCAGCAGACCCGAGGGGGCCCACGAGCAGTACTTC | TRBV13 | TRBD1 | many | TRBJ2-7
CASSLSLRTDDYQETQYF | TGTGCCAGCAGCTTATCGTTGAGGACCGATGACTACCAAGAGACCCAGTACTTC | TRBV11-3 | . | many | TRBJ2-5
CASRSGGGGGETQYF | TGTGCCAGCAGGTCTGGCGGGGGGGGCGGGGAGACCCAGTACTTC | TRBV28 | TRBD2 | few | TRBJ2-5
CASSSQGGQPQHF | TGTGCCAGCAGCTCGCAGGGAGGTCAGCCCCAGCATTTT | TRBV7-2 | . | many | TRBJ1-5
CASVAGSTGELFF | TGTGCCAGCGTAGCGGGTTCCACCGGGGAGCTGTTTTTT | TRBV7-9 | TRBD2 | few | TRBJ2-2
CASSSTGTSPYEQYF | TGTGCCAGCAGCTCTACCGGGACATCTCCCTACGAGCAGTACTTC | TRBV12-3/TRBV12-4 | . | many | TRBJ2-7
CASSQEGWAQGEPQHF | TGTGCCAGCAGCCAAGAGGGATGGGCCCAGGGGGAGCCCCAGCATTTT | TRBV7-2 | TRBD1 | . | TRBJ1-5
CASSPLLVWEEDHEQFF | TGTGCCAGCTCACCGCTTCTGGTTTGGGAGGAAGATCATGAGCAGTTCTTC | TRBV18 | . | many | TRBJ2-1
CASSSTQGPALNEQYF | TGTGCCAGCAGCTCGACACAGGGACCCGCTCTGAACGAGCAGTACTTC | TRBV7-9 | . | many | TRBJ2-7
CAGSDGYEQYF | TGTGCCGGCTCGGATGGCTACGAGCAGTACTTC | TRBV27 | . | . | TRBJ2-7
CSARDLVLGTDTEAFF | TGCAGTGCTAGAGATCTCGTTTTAGGGACTGACACTGAAGCTTTCTTT | TRBV20-1 | . | many | TRBJ1-1